Shown below are 20 T cell receptor beta chains from a single sample sequenced in a study of blood T cell repertoires in COVID-19. Using immunoSEQ multiplex PCR, the repertoire was profiled, and TCRdb retains in-frame clones only, with some absent. Among 70,000 to 95,000 clones, nearly 90% were seen once, and the ten largest hold about 5%. Sequencing was carried out using peripheral blood. The receptors stem from a woman older than 75 with active COVID-19.

This chain connects TRBV5-6 to TRBJ2-3; the D is unclear. Germline assignment: CDR1 SGHDT and CDR2 YYEEEE. The germline V and J ends were trimmed by 3 bases and 2 bases, with 13 bases remaining between them. The CDR3 runs 15 residues. CDR3 residues: CASSSHSYFTDTQYF. CDR3 DNA sequence: TGTGCCAGCAGCTCCCACAGCTATTTCACAGATACGCAGTATTTT.

The V gene is TRBV28, the J gene TRBJ2-7, with D maybe TRBD2 (6 bases). The germline V and J ends were trimmed by 2 bases and 0 bases, with 8 bases remaining between them. Germline V CDR1 and CDR2: MDHEN, SYDVKM. The CDR3 length is 14 residues. CDR3 protein: CASSLLALSYEQYF. CDR3 DNA sequence: TGTGCCAGCAGTTTACTAGCGCTCTCCTACGAGCAGTACTTC.

In DNA form, the CDR3 reads TGTGCCACCGGGAATTCACCCCTCCACTTT. Amino acids: CATGNSPLHF. The chain uses TRBV28 and TRBJ1-6; D is ambiguous. The CDR3 runs 10 residues. CDR1 is MDHEN and CDR2 is SYDVKM in the germline V gene. V lost 10 bases and J 7 bases, leaving 5 bases between the germline ends.

This clone was counted once. J is TRBJ2-4 and V is TRBV18, with a tentative D call TRBD1 (5 bases). This CDR3 has 16 amino acids. The germline CDR1 and CDR2 sequences are KGHSH and LQKENI. The V end was cut by 0 bases, the J end by 0 bases, with 9 bases between. CDR3 sequence: CASSPPRQLAKNIQYF. The CDR3 DNA reads as TGTGCCAGCTCACCACCAAGACAGCTAGCCAAAAACATTCAGTACTTC. Full variable domain (remainder filled in from reference TRBV18 and TRBJ2-4): NAGVMQNPRHLVRRRGQEARLRCSPMKGHSHVYWYRQLPEEGLKFMVYLQKENIIDESGMPKERFSAEFPKEGPSILRIQQVVRGDSAAYFCASSPPRQLAKNIQYFGAGTRLSVL.

V gene TRBV5-4 combines with J gene TRBJ1-2, with TRBD1 identical over 10 bases. Germline CDR1 reads SGHNT; CDR2 reads YYREEE (reference sequence). V was pared by 3 bases and J by 9 bases, with 8 bases of the junction left unmatched. This CDR3 contains 14 residues. The CDR3 DNA reads TGTGCCAGCAGCTCAACCGGGACAGGGGAGAGCTACACCTTC. This gives the protein CASSSTGTGESYTF.

The V call is TRBV28, the J call TRBJ1-5; 11 positions match TRBD1. V gave up 5 bases and J gave up 6 bases; unmatched junction bases: 3. CDR3 length: 14 residues. Germline V gene sequence: CDR1 MDHEN, CDR2 SYDVKM. CDR3 in amino acids: CASSRDRGTQPQHF. As DNA, the CDR3 is TGTGCCAGCAGTCGGGACAGGGGGACTCAGCCCCAGCATTTT.

The V call is TRBV18, the J call TRBJ1-3; 8 nucleotides match TRBD1. CDR3 length: 16 amino acids. The germline CDR1 and CDR2 sequences are KGHSH and LQKENI. The V and J ends lost 0 bases and 3 bases, in that order; junction bases with no gene match: 4. The CDR3 coding sequence is TGTGCCAGCTCACCACCTAGCAGGGGGCTTGGAAACACCATATATTTT. Translating gives CASSPPSRGLGNTIYF.

V and J are TRBV28 and TRBJ1-2; D not certain. The CDR3 length is 14 residues. V was shortened by 3 bases and J by 7 bases, with 15 bases between the two germline ends. Germline V gene data show CDR1 as MDHEN and CDR2 as SYDVKM. The CDR3 spells CASSFGASLRGYTF. In DNA, the CDR3 is TGTGCCAGCAGTTTTGGTGCTAGCTTGCGTGGCTACACCTTC.

This chain links TRBV28 with TRBJ1-5, with 7 nucleotides matching TRBD1. Trimming took 3 bases from V and 2 from J; bases not matched to a gene: 4. There are 15 residues in the CDR3. Germline-derived CDR1 and CDR2 are MDHEN and SYDVKM. In DNA form, the CDR3 reads TGTGCCAGCAGTTTGATGGGGACAGGCAATCAGCCCCAGCATTTT. Protein: CASSLMGTGNQPQHF.

V is TRBV6-5 and J is TRBJ2-3, with D perhaps TRBD2 (5 bases). V lost 4 bases, J lost 0 bases, and 14 bases lay in between. From germline, CDR1 is MNHEY and CDR2 SVGAGI. This CDR3 has 16 residues. This CDR3 reads CASSWVAGGSTDTQYF. As DNA, the CDR3 is TGTGCCAGCAGTTGGGTTGCGGGCGGGAGCACAGATACGCAGTATTTT.

V is TRBV9 and J is TRBJ2-3, with 9 bases lining up with TRBD1. V trimming: 2 bases; J trimming: 2 bases; junction bases outside the gene matches: 6. CDR1 SGDLS and CDR2 YYNGEE come from the germline V gene. The CDR3 runs to 16 residues. This CDR3 is CASSVSRDRATDTQYF. CDR3 nucleotide sequence: TGTGCCAGCAGCGTTAGCCGGGACAGGGCCACAGATACGCAGTATTTT.

The chain carries TRBV30 and TRBJ2-3; 9 bases are a match to TRBD2. This CDR3 region has 14 residues. CDR1 is GTSNPN and CDR2 is SVGIG in the germline V gene (reference sequence). V lost 5 bases, J lost 6 bases, and 9 bases stayed unmatched. CDR3 residues: CAWASGISSDTQYF. CDR3 coding DNA: TGTGCCTGGGCTAGCGGGATAAGCTCTGATACGCAGTATTTT.

The chain recombines TRBV28 with TRBJ2-7; 10 nucleotides align to TRBD1. CDR3 length: 13 residues. Looked up from germline, CDR1 is MDHEN and CDR2 is SYDVKM. The CDR3 bases are TGTACCTCGAGGGACAGGGGTACCTACGAGCAGTACTTC. Translation gives CTSRDRGTYEQYF.

This chain connects TRBV30 to TRBJ2-5; 7 nucleotides agree with TRBD2. The CDR3 covers 17 residues. Germline V lookup: CDR1 GTSNPN, CDR2 SVGIG (reference sequence). Trimming cost V 4 bases and J 5 bases; bases outside gene matches: 19. The CDR3 nucleotides read TGTGCCTGGACCACCGTTACCCCTAGCGGAGGGTGGGAGACCCAGTACTTC. Protein product: CAWTTVTPSGGWETQYF.

The V call is TRBV6-5, the J call TRBJ2-1; 7 nucleotides line up with TRBD2. The germline CDR1 and CDR2 sequences are MNHEY and SVGAGI. The ends lost 10 bases at V and 6 bases at J; junction bases unmatched: 15. The CDR3 runs 15 residues. The CDR3: CATRFRAGIFNEQFF. The CDR3 nucleotides read TGTGCCACTCGGTTTAGAGCGGGAATATTCAATGAGCAGTTCTTC.

This chain connects TRBV4-1 to TRBJ2-5, with 7 bases aligning to TRBD1. Germline CDR1 and CDR2: MGHRA and YSYEKL. The CDR3 is made up of 14 amino acids. With 2 bases clipped from V and 5 bases from J, the junction kept 5 bases outside the gene matches. CDR3 nucleotides: TGCGCCAGCAGCCAACCCGACAGGGTGGAGACCCAGTACTTC. Encoded protein: CASSQPDRVETQYF.

This chain links TRBV19 with TRBJ1-5, with D perhaps matching TRBD1 (5 bases). V lost 3 bases to trimming and J lost 7 bases, with 19 bases between them. From germline, CDR1 is LNHDA and CDR2 SQIVND (reference sequence). The CDR3 consists of 16 residues. CDR3 protein: CASSIPKQGMDQPQHF. Written as DNA, the CDR3 is TGTGCCAGTAGTATCCCTAAGCAGGGTATGGACCAGCCCCAGCATTTT. The full variable domain, rest sourced from reference TRBV19 and TRBJ1-5, is DGGITQSPKYLFRKEGQNVTLSCEQNLNHDAMYWYRQDPGQGLRLIYYSQIVNDFQKGDIAEGYSVSREKKESFPLTVTSAQKNPTAFYLCASSIPKQGMDQPQHFGDGTRLSIL.

A word on this clone: Additional DNA sequences in this sample encode the identical CDR3. This sequence joins TRBV6-5 and TRBJ1-1, with TRBD1 as a possible D gene (6 bases). Trimming shortened V by 2 bases and J by 0 bases, and 7 bases separated the two germline ends. This CDR3 region has 14 residues. Germline CDR1 MNHEY, CDR2 SVGAGI. CDR3 in DNA: TGTGCCAGCAGTTACAGGGGGTTGAACACTGAAGCTTTCTTT. Protein product: CASSYRGLNTEAFF.

The chain couples TRBV19 to TRBJ2-5; the match to TRBD2 covers 9 bases. The length of the CDR3 is 17 residues. V gave up 6 bases and J gave up 4 bases; unmatched junction bases: 15. The V gene's germline CDR1 is LNHDA and CDR2 SQIVND (reference sequence). The CDR3 bases are TGTGCCAGTAGCTCTATTGGTAATAGCGGGAGCAGAGAGACCCAGTACTTC. It translates to CASSSIGNSGSRETQYF.

This chain uses TRBV18 with TRBJ2-1, with a tentative D call TRBD2 (5 bases). Deletions cut 0 bases from V and 0 bases from J, with 15 bases between. Germline V lookup: CDR1 KGHSH, CDR2 LQKENI. This CDR3 has 18 amino acids. Written as DNA, the CDR3 is TGTGCCAGCTCACCACCGTGGGGAGCAGGTAGCTCCTACAATGAGCAGTTCTTC. Protein sequence: CASSPPWGAGSSYNEQFF. Full variable domain (missing parts from reference TRBV18 and TRBJ2-1): NAGVMQNPRHLVRRRGQEARLRCSPMKGHSHVYWYRQLPEEGLKFMVYLQKENIIDESGMPKERFSAEFPKEGPSILRIQQVVRGDSAAYFCASSPPWGAGSSYNEQFFGPGTRLTVL.